This TCR beta chain derives from a study of blood T cell repertoires in COVID-19. Across the study: Italy, Spain and the United States were the sources of the convalescent and acute COVID-19 samples. PBMCs, B-cell-depleted T cells, or T cells provided the cDNA or gDNA that made up the material.

Authors' methods: Nucleated cell number was recorded as an estimate derived from reference gene primer amplification. TCRdb's table, derived via immunoSEQ multiplex PCR, lists solely in-frame clones and lacks some. V, J and clone size were drawn from that table, and D and trimming were deduced from the DNA. The sample includes some 120,000 clones, around 87% of them seen just once. The CDR3 extends over 17 amino acids. V gave up 6 bases and J gave up 7 bases, with 25 bases separating them. In germline, CDR1 is LNHDA, CDR2 SQIVND (reference sequence). The sequence came from a woman aged 60-70 years with acute or convalescent COVID-19. This rearrangement joins TRBV19 to TRBJ1-5, with D possibly matching TRBD1 (6 bases). Sequencing used peripheral blood. CDR3 in amino acids: CASSRTQRQATGQPQHF. The CDR3 bases are TGTGCCAGTAGCCGAACGCAAAGACAGGCGACGGGACAGCCCCAGCATTTT.